This T cell receptor (beta chain) comes out of a study of blood T cell repertoires in COVID-19. The CDR3 sequence is 15 residues long. In germline, CDR1 is SGHTA, CDR2 FQGTGA. After removal of 6 bases from V and 0 bases from J, the junction contained 8 bases not matched to a gene. The data were produced by immunoSEQ multiplex PCR, yet TCRdb's version contains in-frame clones alone and is incomplete. The table includes around 290,000 clones, more than 75% detected once. The receptor was derived from a woman aged 60 to 75 in a cohort exposed to, infected with or recovered from COVID-19 (not recorded which). Sequencing used PBMCs or T cells enriched from blood (not recorded which). The chain carries TRBV7-3 and TRBJ2-7, with 7 bases fitting TRBD2. This CDR3 reads CASSKYPSGSYEQYF. CDR3 nucleotides: TGTGCCAGCAGTAAATACCCTAGCGGCTCCTACGAGCAGTACTTC.